One sample yielded the 16 T cell receptor beta chains listed below, sequenced in a study of siplizumab effects on memory and regulatory T cells. Assay used: immunoSEQ multiplex PCR; TCRdb lists only in-frame clones, some missing. The sample yields some 52,000 clones, 95% to 98% seen once. Sequenced: naive CD4+ T cells sorted from blood. These receptor sequences come from a human donor in good health.

The chain uses TRBV5-6 and TRBJ1-1; D is possibly TRBD1 (5 bases). V was clipped by 5 bases and J by 9 bases, with 20 bases between them. There are 14 residues in the CDR3. The V gene's germline CDR1 is SGHDT and CDR2 YYEEEE. In DNA, the CDR3 is TGTGCCAGCAGGTGGGACCATGGCGCCCCTAAAGCTTTCTTT. Translation: CASRWDHGAPKAFF.

This clone was counted once. The V call is TRBV4-1, the J call TRBJ2-5; the D is unclear. The CDR3 spans 14 residues. Germline V gene lookup returns CDR1 MGHRA and CDR2 YSYEKL. V gave up 4 bases and J gave up 2 bases, with 11 bases separating them. CDR3 sequence: CASSPSLGQETQYF. The CDR3 nucleotides read TGCGCCAGCAGCCCAAGCCTGGGGCAAGAGACCCAGTACTTC.

The genes are TRBV7-9 and TRBJ2-1; D gene uncertain. Germline V gene data show CDR1 as SEHNR and CDR2 as FQNEAQ (reference sequence). V dropped 6 bases and J dropped 3 bases, with 6 bases sitting between them. The CDR3 contains 12 residues. CDR3 DNA: TGTGCCAGCAGTTACAGCTACAATGAGCAGTTCTTC. This translates into CASSYSYNEQFF.

The chain joins TRBV18 to TRBJ1-4, with no clear D. Between the trimmed V and J ends, which lost 3 bases and 2 bases, there was a span of 16 bases. CDR3 length: 17 amino acids. Germline CDR1 and CDR2: KGHSH and LQKENI. CDR3 nucleotides: TGTGCCAGCTCACCGACACCAACCCCGGGGACTAATGAAAAACTGTTTTTT. This codes for CASSPTPTPGTNEKLFF.

The chain links TRBV7-3 to TRBJ1-2, with 7 bases aligning to TRBD1. Per the germline V gene, CDR1 is SGHTA and CDR2 is FQGTGA. The CDR3 loop spans 14 amino acids. Losses at the gene ends were 6 bases for V and 10 bases for J; bases not matched to a gene: 14. CDR3 in amino acids: CASSARGGEFPYTF. CDR3 nucleotide sequence: TGTGCCAGCAGTGCCCGAGGGGGCGAATTCCCCTACACCTTC.

The chain uses TRBV7-3 and TRBJ2-1, with 8 bases identical to TRBD2. The CDR3 spans 13 residues. Trimming took 4 bases from V and 8 from J; bases not matched to a gene: 4. CDR1 is SGHTA, CDR2 FQGTGA, per germline. CDR3 nucleotides: TGTGCCAGCAGCTCGACTAGCGACGATGAGCAGTTCTTC. Protein product: CASSSTSDDEQFF.

J is TRBJ2-1 and V is TRBV5-1, with 8 bases fitting TRBD2. J gave up 5 bases and V 2 bases, and 6 bases lay outside the gene matches. CDR1 and CDR2 (germline): SGHRS, YFSETQ. The CDR3 spans 15 residues. DNA for the CDR3: TGCGCCAGCAGCTTCTCGGGACTAGACCACAATGAGCAGTTCTTC. Amino acids: CASSFSGLDHNEQFF.

The chain couples TRBV7-6 to TRBJ2-1; possible D gene TRBD1, 5 bases. This CDR3 contains 16 residues. Germline lookup yields CDR1 SGHVS and CDR2 FNYEAQ. Trimming removed 1 base at V and 3 bases at J, with 13 bases between. CDR3 residues: CASSLEGQVDYNEQFF. The DNA of the CDR3 is TGTGCCAGCAGCTTAGAGGGGCAGGTGGACTACAATGAGCAGTTCTTC.

The chain is built from TRBV10-3 and TRBJ2-5, with TRBD2 matching over 11 bases. The V gene's germline CDR1 is ENHRY and CDR2 SYGVKD. V gave up 0 bases and J gave up 6 bases; unmatched junction bases: 3. The CDR3 is made up of 15 amino acids. The CDR3 DNA reads TGTGCCATCAGTGAGTCGGGACTAGCGGAGAAGACCCAGTACTTC. It translates to CAISESGLAEKTQYF.

The gene calls are TRBV5-1 and TRBJ2-5; D uncertain. Trimming stripped 0 bases from V and 0 bases from J, with 6 bases between. This CDR3 spans 14 amino acids. Per the germline V gene, CDR1 is SGHRS and CDR2 is YFSETQ. The CDR3 region is CASSLGAYQETQYF. The DNA for the CDR3 is TGCGCCAGCAGCTTGGGAGCCTACCAAGAGACCCAGTACTTC.

The CDR3: CASSVGVRAGNEKLFF. In DNA form, the CDR3 reads TGTGCCAGCAGCGTGGGAGTGAGGGCTGGGAATGAAAAACTGTTTTTT. The rearrangement joins TRBV9 to TRBJ1-4; the D is unclear. The germline V gene encodes CDR1 SGDLS and CDR2 YYNGEE. The CDR3 sequence is 16 residues long. V shed 2 bases and J shed 5 bases, with 16 bases lying between them.

As to this clone: The junction departs from the called germline gene at one end, perhaps through a read error. The chain carries TRBV2 and TRBJ2-2; 13 bases agree with TRBD2. The CDR3 consists of 15 residues. The germline V gene has CDR1 SNHLY and CDR2 FYNNEI. The CDR3 protein is CASREGLAGVGELFF. The CDR3 nucleotides read TGTGCCAGCAGGGAAGGACTAGCGGGAGTTGGGGAGCTGTTTTTT.

The chain recombines TRBV28 with TRBJ1-5; a possible D gene is TRBD1 (5 bases). Trimming took off 6 bases at V and 1 base at J, with 13 bases between the two ends. The CDR3 loop spans 15 amino acids. The germline V gene has CDR1 MDHEN and CDR2 SYDVKM. The CDR3 sequence: CASRSAAGSNQPQHF. DNA for the CDR3: TGTGCCAGCAGATCCGCCGCAGGGAGCAATCAGCCCCAGCATTTT.

V and J are TRBV27 and TRBJ2-7; 8 bases line up with TRBD2. From germline, CDR1 is MNHEY and CDR2 SMNVEV (reference sequence). The length of the CDR3 is 14 residues. V gave up 6 bases and J gave up 4 bases; unmatched junction bases: 8. The CDR3, as DNA: TGTGCCAGCAGCCTTGGACTAGCTCAGTACGAGCAGTACTTC. Amino acid sequence: CASSLGLAQYEQYF.

The J gene is TRBJ2-7, the V gene TRBV18, with 8 bases that match TRBD1. With V trimmed by 0 bases and J by 3 bases, 4 bases remained unmatched. CDR1 and CDR2 from the germline V gene are KGHSH and LQKENI. This CDR3 is 15 amino acids long. CDR3 sequence reads: CASSPPGQAGYEQYF. In DNA form, the CDR3 reads TGTGCCAGCTCACCACCGGGACAGGCGGGCTACGAGCAGTACTTC.

V is TRBV30 and J is TRBJ2-2, with D perhaps matching TRBD1 or TRBD2 (6 bases each). Trimming took 5 bases from V and 5 from J, leaving 18 bases between them. The germline CDR1 and CDR2 sequences are GTSNPN and SVGIG (reference sequence). The length of the CDR3 is 15 residues. CDR3 sequence reads: CAWEPRGVLTGELFF. The CDR3 DNA reads TGTGCCTGGGAGCCGAGGGGGGTATTAACCGGGGAGCTGTTTTTT. Together with reference TRBV30 and TRBJ2-2, the CDR3 gives the full variable domain: SQTIHQWPATLVQPVGSPLSLECTVEGTSNPNLYWYRQAAGRGLQLLFYSVGIGQISSEVPQNLSASRPQDRQFILSSKKLLLSDSGFYLCAWEPRGVLTGELFFGEGSRLTVL.